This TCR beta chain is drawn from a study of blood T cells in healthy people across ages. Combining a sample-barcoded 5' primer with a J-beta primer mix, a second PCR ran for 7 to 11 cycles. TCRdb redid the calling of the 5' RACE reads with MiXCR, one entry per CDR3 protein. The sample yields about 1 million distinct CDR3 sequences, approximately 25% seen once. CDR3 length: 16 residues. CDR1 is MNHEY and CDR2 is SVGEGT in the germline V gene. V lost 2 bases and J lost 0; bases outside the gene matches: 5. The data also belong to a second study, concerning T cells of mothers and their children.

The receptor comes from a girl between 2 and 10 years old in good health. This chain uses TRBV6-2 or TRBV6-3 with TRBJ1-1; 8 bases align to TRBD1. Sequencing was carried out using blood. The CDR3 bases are TGTGCCAGCAGTTACGATCGGACAGGGCTGAACACTGAAGCTTTCTTT. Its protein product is CASSYDRTGLNTEAFF.